This TCR beta chain was recorded in a study of T-cell reconstitution after alpha-beta-depleted transplantation in children. Unique molecular identifiers tagged the TCRbeta library. Each CDR3 protein is one row after TCRdb ran MiXCR on the PCR reads. The table shows about 640,000 distinct CDR3 sequences, with around 16% occurring only once. V lost 5 bases to trimming and J lost 4 bases; unmatched junction nucleotides: 6. The germline V gene has CDR1 SGHDT and CDR2 YYEEEE. The length of the CDR3 is 14 residues. The specimen comprised PBMCs from the stem cell graft donor, sampled from the stem cell graft. This receptor was identified in a human donor who donated a stem cell graft to a child with acute myeloid leukemia. The chain carries TRBV5-6 and TRBJ2-3, with 8 bases fitting TRBD2. The CDR3 DNA reads as TGTGCCAGCAGTGGACTAGCTGGTCCAGATACGCAGTATTTT. This sequence encodes CASSGLAGPDTQYF. Full variable domain (outside the CDR3, taken from reference TRBV5-6 and TRBJ2-3): DAGVTQSPTHLIKTRGQQVTLRCSPKSGHDTVSWYQQALGQGPQFIFQYYEEEERQRGNFPDRFSGHQFPNYSSELNVNALLLGDSALYLCASSGLAGPDTQYFGPGTRLTVL.